The 18 T cell receptor beta chains listed next were all sequenced from one sample in a study of identical twins (dated by TCRdb to about 2016). The library was prepared using 5' RACE. The sequencing machine was an Illumina HiSeq 2000. The public sequencing data were trimmed at Q25 with fastp and processed into clonotypes with MiXCR by TCRdb, which kept only in-frame beta chains. Each record represents a unique CDR3 protein, reported with the most common genes and DNA among its rows. The sample table holds hundreds of thousands of distinct CDR3 sequences, of which about 12% were seen once. The ten top clones hold 1.5% to 2% of the sample. The data were also submitted as part of a second study, on yellow fever vaccine responses in identical twins.

Sequences were obtained from PBMCs. The receptors originated from a woman aged 18-29 years in good health.

This clonotype was detected ten times or more. The rearrangement joins TRBV6-5 to TRBJ1-2, with D perhaps matching TRBD1 (5 bases). V was trimmed by 3 bases and J by 6 bases, leaving 14 bases between them. CDR1 and CDR2 from the germline V gene are MNHEY and SVGAGI. The CDR3 covers 14 residues. For the CDR3, the DNA is TGTGCCAGCAGTTATTGGGGGGGTTGGGATGGCTACACCTTC. Translating gives CASSYWGGWDGYTF.

V and J are TRBV12-5 and TRBJ1-3, with 8 bases fitting TRBD1. The germline gives CDR1 LGHNT, CDR2 FRNRAP. This CDR3 is 14 amino acids long. The V gene end was trimmed by 5 bases and the J gene end by 4 bases; junction bases not matched to a gene: 4. The CDR3, as DNA: TGTGCTAGTGGTGTAAGACAGGGGGGAAACACCATATATTTT. This sequence encodes CASGVRQGGNTIYF.

The chain joins TRBV7-9 to TRBJ2-3; D remains unclear. Germline loops: CDR1 SEHNR, CDR2 FQNEAQ (reference sequence). This CDR3 contains 15 residues. V was cut by 2 bases and J by 0 bases, with 9 bases left in between. CDR3 nucleotides: TGTGCCAGCAGCTTATTGCTTACTAGCACAGATACGCAGTATTTT. Amino acids: CASSLLLTSTDTQYF.

The chain has TRBV2 and TRBJ1-6; D uncertain. Germline V gives CDR1 SNHLY, CDR2 FYNNEI. Between the trimmed V and J ends, which lost 4 bases and 11 bases, there was a span of 12 bases. The CDR3 runs to 13 residues. The CDR3: CASSVEGSAPLHF. CDR3 sequence (DNA): TGTGCCAGCAGTGTGGAGGGATCGGCACCCCTCCACTTT.

The V gene is TRBV7-6, the J gene TRBJ2-1; 10 nucleotides line up with TRBD1. Germline CDR1 SGHVS, CDR2 FNYEAQ. J lost 1 base, V lost 1 base, and 7 bases had no gene match. The length of the CDR3 is 18 residues. In nucleotides, the CDR3 is TGTGCCAGCAGCTTAGTGGGGACAGGGGATGTATCCTACAATGAGCAGTTCTTC. Its translation is CASSLVGTGDVSYNEQFF.

This clonotype was detected only a few times. The chain joins TRBV7-2 to TRBJ2-3, with TRBD1 matching over 7 bases. The CDR3 totals 15 residues. The junction had 7 bases not matched to a gene; V was cut back by 4 bases and J by 3 bases. CDR1 and CDR2 (germline): SGHTA, FQGNSA. In nucleotides, the CDR3 is TGTGCCAGCAGCTCCGCACAGGGGCGGACAGATACGCAGTATTTT. It specifies CASSSAQGRTDTQYF.

This clonotype was seen a few times. The DNA of the CDR3 is TGTGCCAGCAGTGTTGCTAAGACCTACGAGCAGTACTTC. Its translation is CASSVAKTYEQYF. The chain employs TRBV2 and TRBJ2-7; D gene unclear. Per germline, CDR1 SNHLY and CDR2 FYNNEI. V lost 4 bases to trimming and J lost 2 bases, with 9 bases between them. CDR3 length: 13 amino acids.

The V call is TRBV7-2, the J call TRBJ1-2; no clear D gene. Germline V gene data show CDR1 as SGHTA and CDR2 as FQGNSA. The length of the CDR3 is 15 residues. Deletions cut 1 base from V and 2 bases from J, with 11 bases between. The CDR3 nucleotides are TGTGCCAGCAGCTTAGGAATCGGGGTCAACTATGGCTACACCTTC. Amino acids: CASSLGIGVNYGYTF.

This clonotype was counted a few times. V gene TRBV6-1 combines with J gene TRBJ2-6; 9 positions agree with TRBD1. The CDR3 totals 15 residues. The J segment lost 4 bases and the V segment lost 5 bases, leaving 3 bases of the junction unmatched. Germline values: CDR1 MNHNS, CDR2 SASEGT. The CDR3 spells CASSTGGAGANVLTF. Here the CDR3 DNA reads TGTGCCAGCAGTACAGGGGGCGCAGGGGCCAACGTCCTGACTTTC.

This clonotype was counted at least ten times. The chain uses TRBV7-9 and TRBJ1-5, with TRBD1 identical over 9 bases. The CDR3 runs to 16 residues. V dropped 4 bases and J dropped 3; count of bases not matched to a gene: 7. Germline CDR1 reads SEHNR; CDR2 reads FQNEAQ (reference sequence). The CDR3 here is CASSYTGTGFNQPQHF. The CDR3 region has the DNA TGTGCCAGCAGCTATACCGGGACAGGGTTCAATCAGCCCCAGCATTTT. The whole variable domain, filled in from reference TRBV7-9 and TRBJ1-5, reads DTGVSQNPRHKITKRGQNVTFRCDPISEHNRLYWYRQTLGQGPEFLTYFQNEAQLEKSRLLSDRFSAERPKGSFSTLEIQRTEQGDSAMYLCASSYTGTGFNQPQHFGDGTRLSIL.

The CDR3 loop is CSVEGAWGRNYNEQFF. The CDR3 DNA reads TGCAGCGTTGAAGGGGCCTGGGGCAGGAACTACAATGAGCAGTTCTTC. The chain carries TRBV29-1 and TRBJ2-1, with TRBD1 as a possible D gene (5 bases). The V end lost 1 base, the J end lost 3 bases, and 16 bases lay between the germline ends. The length of the CDR3 is 16 residues. The germline CDR1 and CDR2 sequences are SQVTM and ANQGSEA.

This chain uses TRBV5-5 with TRBJ2-1; 7 nucleotides agree with TRBD1. Germline assignment: CDR1 SGHKS and CDR2 YYEKEE (reference sequence). The CDR3 is 15 amino acids. V shed 3 bases, J shed 4 bases, and the junction held 7 bases outside the gene matches. The CDR3 spells CASSYRDSPYNEQFF. Written as DNA, the CDR3 is TGTGCCAGCAGCTACCGGGACAGTCCTTACAATGAGCAGTTCTTC.

This clonotype was observed a few times. The V gene is TRBV5-1, the J gene TRBJ2-5; D is tentatively TRBD1 or TRBD2 (5 bases each). Germline V CDR1 and CDR2: SGHRS, YFSETQ. The ends were cut back, 9 bases at V and 2 bases at J, with 23 bases in the middle. The CDR3 spans 16 residues. CDR3 sequence: CATGASGTFSQETQYF. The CDR3 nucleotides read TGCGCCACCGGGGCGTCAGGGACGTTCTCGCAAGAGACCCAGTACTTC.

This clonotype was seen a handful of times. The V call is TRBV2, the J call TRBJ2-7; the D is unclear. Per germline, CDR1 SNHLY and CDR2 FYNNEI. V lost 1 base and J lost 2, with 12 bases in between. The CDR3 is 15 amino acids. The chain's CDR3 is CASSEGAYPTYEQYF. The CDR3 DNA is TGTGCCAGCAGTGAAGGGGCGTATCCTACCTACGAGCAGTACTTC. Looking up the rest from reference TRBV2 and TRBJ2-7 gives the full variable domain: EPEVTQTPSHQVTQMGQEVILRCVPISNHLYFYWYRQILGQKVEFLVSFYNNEISEKSEIFDDQFSVERPDGSNFTLKIRSTKLEDSAMYFCASSEGAYPTYEQYFGPGTRLTVT.

This chain connects TRBV12-3 or TRBV12-4 to TRBJ2-7; 9 bases match TRBD2. This CDR3 is 12 amino acids long. Trimming cost V 9 bases and J 2 bases; bases outside gene matches: 2. The DNA of the CDR3 is TGTGCCAGTCGACTAGCGGCCTACGAGCAGTACTTC. Translated: CASRLAAYEQYF.

This clonotype was counted between two and nine times. The CDR3 nucleotides read TGCGCCAGCAGCCAAGTAGGGGGTCGCTCCTACAATGAGCAGTTCTTC. Its translation is CASSQVGGRSYNEQFF. The J gene is TRBJ2-1, the V gene TRBV4-1, with D tentatively TRBD1 (6 bases). V lost 1 base and J 0 bases, leaving 10 bases between the germline ends. The CDR3 spans 16 residues. Germline CDR1 reads MGHRA; CDR2 reads YSYEKL.

This clonotype was counted many times. The rearrangement joins TRBV4-1 to TRBJ1-1, with a weak D call TRBD1 (6 bases). The CDR3 spans 16 residues. Trimming stripped 3 bases from V and 6 bases from J, with 20 bases between. The germline V gene has CDR1 MGHRA and CDR2 YSYEKL. DNA for the CDR3: TGCGCCAGCAGCCAGCAGGGGAATACGGTAAGGGCTGAAGCTTTCTTT. This encodes CASSQQGNTVRAEAFF.

This clonotype was counted between two and nine times. The J gene is TRBJ1-3, the V gene TRBV20-1; a weak D match, TRBD1 (5 bases). V gave up 2 bases and J gave up 4 bases, with 12 bases separating them. Per germline, CDR1 DFQATT and CDR2 SNEGSKA (reference sequence). The CDR3 consists of 14 residues. In DNA, the CDR3 is TGCAGTGCTAGATCGAGCAGGGTCGGAAACACCATATATTTT. Translating it yields CSARSSRVGNTIYF.